This entry is about one T cell receptor (beta chain). The specificity of this receptor is unknown. It has no much larger one-base neighbor in the sample; base qualities were not kept. These data belong to a study of blood T cell repertoires in COVID-19 (dated by TCRdb to about 2020). Background on the whole study: Samples covering the acute and convalescent phases of COVID-19 were provided by collaborators in the United States, Italy and Spain. HLA class I and class II types, where available, came from metadata supplied by the sample provider rather than from assay-based typing. The prospective study material was composed of cDNA or gDNA derived from T cells, B-cell-depleted T cells, or PBMCs. A de-identified subject ID, COVID-19 status, age in years and sex were almost always included in the sample metadata. The repertoires were released in a freely available public database intended as a resource for research on the immune response to SARS-CoV-2. The dataset comprised deeply sampled blood TCRbeta repertoires from subjects exposed to, actively infected with, or recovered from COVID-19. Samples came from the ongoing ImmuneRACE study (first 160 participants) plus 1,254 subjects from 6 global collaborators. What the work shows at the level of the full study, not this receptor alone: The quantity of clinical and demographic metadata differed by source and by participant and was supplied without curation.

Collaborating institutions collected whole blood in K2EDTA tubes following their own protocols. For TCRbeta analysis, collaborators shipped samples as frozen whole blood, isolated PBMCs, or DNA extracted from either of those sample types. TCRbeta CDR3 regions were amplified from genomic DNA by means of the immunoSEQ Assay, a bias-controlled multiplex PCR. The paper's processing steps were these. The number of nucleated cells in each sample was estimated by amplification of reference gene primers within the assay. To quantify the absolute abundance of each unique TCRbeta CDR3 rearrangement, sequence reads were collapsed and filtered. For each sample, productive Simpson clonality was calculated as the square root of Simpson's diversity index over productive rearrangements. TCRdb took over this immuneACCESS table, retaining in-frame rearrangements with V and J assigned. Such tables are incomplete; in checked studies, under half of the missing clones stem from an unresolved V gene, and the remainder is unexplained. From that table come the V and J calls and clone size; the DNA was used to work out D and trimming. Counted in this sample were 93,000 or so clones; roughly 89% of them appeared once. 15% to 20% of the sample comes from the top ten.

V loses 0 bases, J loses 2 bases, and the germline ends lie 12 bases apart. The germline V gene provides CDR1 SGHRS and CDR2 YFSETQ. The CDR3 spans 15 residues, from the cysteine through the phenylalanine. Only the CDR3 DNA is retained, 45 bases long and in frame from the first base. The sequence links TRBV5-1 to TRBJ2-7; the D gene is perhaps TRBD2, from 6 matching bases. This clonotype originated in a woman of 80 years or more in a cohort sampled during active COVID-19. The sequenced sample consisted of peripheral blood. The CDR3 protein is CASSLEGGVTYEQYF. The bases read TGCGCCAGCAGCTTGGAGGGCGGGGTGACCTACGAGCAGTACTTC.